Each of the 15 T cell receptor beta chains below was sequenced from the same sample in a study of regulatory T cells in long-lasting Graves disease. As for time point: newly diagnosed GD, antithyroid drugs for less than 3 months. From PBMCs, RNA was extracted and then used to make the TCR library. Building the TCR beta libraries relied on iRepertoire HTBI primers, and CDR3 regions underwent Arm-PCR. TCRdb independently ran MiXCR on the multiplex PCR reads; one entry per CDR3 protein. This table has fewer than 500,000 distinct CDR3 sequences, around 15% appearing once. These data also formed part of another study, on T cells in Graves' hyperthyroidism and ophthalmopathy.

The sample was peripheral blood mononuclear cells (PBMCs), taken at new diagnosis, from a patient treated with antithyroid drugs. The receptor set was obtained from a man aged 35-49 years with Graves disease.

The rearrangement joins TRBV7-8 to TRBJ1-5, with D unclear. Germline V gene sequence: CDR1 SGHVS, CDR2 FQNEAQ. There are 16 residues in the CDR3. The V and J ends lost 1 base and 7 bases respectively, with 17 bases between them. Written as DNA, the CDR3 is TGTGCCAGCAGCTTAGATCTGTGGCCGGGAGGGCAGCCCCAGCATTTT. Protein product: CASSLDLWPGGQPQHF.

This clonotype is a singleton in its sample. This may come from a read error, since a much larger clone is one base off. The V gene is TRBV5-1, the J gene TRBJ2-1; 15 bases align to TRBD2. Losses at the gene ends were 4 bases for V and 10 bases for J; bases not matched to a gene: 12. The CDR3 length is 17 residues. CDR1 and CDR2 (germline): SGHRS, YFSETQ. This CDR3 is CASSDEGLAGGGYEQFF. CDR3 coding DNA: TGCGCCAGCAGCGACGAGGGACTAGCGGGAGGAGGCTACGAGCAGTTCTTC.

There are many counts of this clonotype. This chain connects TRBV2 to TRBJ2-1; unclear D gene. Germline-derived CDR1 and CDR2 are SNHLY and FYNNEI. V was pared by 6 bases and J by 4 bases, with 10 bases between. The CDR3 runs to 13 residues. The CDR3 DNA follows: TGTGCCAGCAGCTCAGGACGTTACAATGAGCAGTTCTTC. It specifies CASSSGRYNEQFF.

About this clonotype: A much larger clonotype is one base distant, so this may be a read error. J is TRBJ2-1 and V is TRBV2; maybe TRBD2 (5 bases). The J call may not be correct, given that the DNA end is closer to TRBJ2-5. CDR1 SNHLY and CDR2 FYNNEI come from the germline V gene. The CDR3 runs to 12 residues. DNA for the CDR3: TGTGCCAGCAGGAGAGAGGGAGTGACCCAGTACTTC. Residues: CASRREGVTQYF.

This chain joins TRBV4-1 and TRBJ1-1; TRBD1 matches at 9 bases. This CDR3 has 15 amino acids. J lost 6 bases, V lost 0 bases, and 5 bases had no gene match. Germline V lookup: CDR1 MGHRA, CDR2 YSYEKL. DNA for the CDR3: TGCGCCAGCAGCCAAGAACAGGGGGCAGTCCCTGAAGCTTTCTTT. This sequence encodes CASSQEQGAVPEAFF.

This clonotype was detected many times. The chain recombines TRBV28 with TRBJ2-3; a possible D gene is TRBD2 (6 bases). Germline assignment: CDR1 MDHEN and CDR2 SYDVKM. With 2 bases removed from V and 4 bases from J, the gap between germline ends came to 10 bases. The CDR3 has 14 residues. Here the CDR3 DNA reads TGTGCCAGCAGTTTAGCGGGATCAGCAGATACGCAGTATTTT. It translates to CASSLAGSADTQYF. The whole variable domain, filled in from reference TRBV28 and TRBJ2-3, reads DVKVTQSSRYLVKRTGEKVFLECVQDMDHENMFWYRQDPGLGLRLIYFSYDVKMKEKGDIPEGYSVSREKKERFSLILESASTNQTSMYLCASSLAGSADTQYFGPGTRLTVL.

This clonotype was recorded at least ten times. J is TRBJ2-3 and V is TRBV28; 12 bases are shared with TRBD2. Germline loops: CDR1 MDHEN, CDR2 SYDVKM. CDR3 length: 16 amino acids. The ends lost 5 bases at V and 3 bases at J; junction bases unmatched: 6. The CDR3 DNA follows: TGTGCCAGCAGTCCGACTAGCGGGAGTTGGACAGATACGCAGTATTTT. This translates into CASSPTSGSWTDTQYF.

The sample holds many counts of this clonotype. The rearrangement joins TRBV20-1 to TRBJ2-1; 7 nucleotides line up with TRBD2. The germline CDR1 and CDR2 sequences are DFQATT and SNEGSKA (reference sequence). The CDR3 is made up of 14 amino acids. With V trimmed by 3 bases and J by 0 bases, 2 bases remained unmatched. CDR3 nucleotide sequence: TGCAGTGCTAGTCGCGGGAGCTCCTACAATGAGCAGTTCTTC. Amino acid sequence: CSASRGSSYNEQFF.

This clonotype was counted many times. V is TRBV5-8 and J is TRBJ2-5; 8 nucleotides align to TRBD1. There are 16 residues in the CDR3. V gave up 4 bases and J gave up 2 bases; unmatched junction bases: 10. The germline V gene has CDR1 SGHTS and CDR2 YDEGEE. The CDR3 region is CASSQTGQGGQETQYF. As DNA, the CDR3 is TGTGCCAGCAGCCAGACAGGACAGGGCGGGCAAGAGACCCAGTACTTC.

In this sample, this clonotype turned up many times. The chain recombines TRBV5-1 with TRBJ2-1; 14 nucleotides match TRBD2. V lost 3 bases, J lost 8 bases, and 4 bases stayed unmatched. This CDR3 spans 15 amino acids. Per the germline V gene, CDR1 is SGHRS and CDR2 is YFSETQ. CDR3 residues: CASSWGLAGVHEQFF. As DNA, the CDR3 is TGCGCCAGCAGCTGGGGACTAGCGGGAGTGCATGAGCAGTTCTTC.

As concerns this clonotype: A much larger clone differs by one base, so this may be a read error. V is TRBV11-3 and J is TRBJ2-3, with 7 bases matching TRBD1. The J call is doubtful: the DNA matches TRBJ2-1 better. Germline lookup yields CDR1 SGHNT and CDR2 YENEEA. CDR3 length: 16 residues. The CDR3 protein is CASSLGVQGWNNEQFF. In nucleotides, the CDR3 is TGTGCCAGCAGCTTAGGTGTACAGGGGTGGAACAATGAGCAGTTCTTC.

This clonotype was observed at least ten times. CDR3 bases: TGTGCCACCAGTGATGGGTATCAGCCCCAGCATTTT. It encodes CATSDGYQPQHF. The chain combines TRBV24-1 with TRBJ1-5; D gene unclear. This CDR3 is 12 amino acids long. V shed 3 bases and J shed 5 bases, with 4 bases lying between them. CDR1 and CDR2 from the germline V gene are KGHDR and SFDVKD.

This chain connects TRBV3-1 to TRBJ2-5, with 7 bases lining up with TRBD2. This CDR3 has 13 amino acids. Looked up from germline, CDR1 is LGHDT and CDR2 is YNNKEL (reference sequence). V was pared by 8 bases and J by 5 bases, with 8 bases of the junction left unmatched. The CDR3 DNA follows: TGTGCCAGCGGGCTGACTAGCTTCGAGACCCAGTACTTC. Encoded protein: CASGLTSFETQYF.

This clonotype showed up just a few times. The chain couples TRBV12-3 or TRBV12-4 to TRBJ1-6; D remains unclear. The CDR3 consists of 14 residues. Trimming left V 2 bases short and J 4 bases short, with 6 bases between. The CDR3 DNA follows: TGTGCCAGCAGTTTAAAGGGTTATAATTCACCCCTCCACTTT. Its translation is CASSLKGYNSPLHF.

As regards this clonotype: Possible read error: a much larger clone is one base away. V gene TRBV12-3 or TRBV12-4 combines with J gene TRBJ2-7, with D perhaps TRBD1 or TRBD2 (5 bases each). This CDR3 has 13 amino acids. This CDR3 is CAGSGGRVYEQYF. The CDR3 DNA follows: TGTGCCGGCAGTGGGGGAAGGGTCTACGAGCAGTACTTC.